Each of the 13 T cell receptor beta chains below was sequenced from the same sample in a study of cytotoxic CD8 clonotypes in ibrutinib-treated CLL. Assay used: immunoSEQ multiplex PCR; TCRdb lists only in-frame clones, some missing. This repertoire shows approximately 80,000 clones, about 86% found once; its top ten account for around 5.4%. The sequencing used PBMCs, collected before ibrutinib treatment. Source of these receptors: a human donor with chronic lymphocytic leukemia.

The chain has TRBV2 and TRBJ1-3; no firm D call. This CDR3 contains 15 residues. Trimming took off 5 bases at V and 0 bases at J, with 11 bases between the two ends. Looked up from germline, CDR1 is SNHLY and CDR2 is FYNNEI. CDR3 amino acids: CASSRLVSSGNTIYF. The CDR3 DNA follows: TGTGCCAGCAGTAGGCTGGTAAGCTCTGGAAACACCATATATTTT. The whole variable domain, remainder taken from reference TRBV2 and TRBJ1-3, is EPEVTQTPSHQVTQMGQEVILRCVPISNHLYFYWYRQILGQKVEFLVSFYNNEISEKSEIFDDQFSVERPDGSNFTLKIRSTKLEDSAMYFCASSRLVSSGNTIYFGEGSWLTVV.

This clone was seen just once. The CDR3 DNA follows: TGTGCCAGCAGCTCCGGTTTGGTCACCGGGGAGCTGTTTTTT. As protein: CASSSGLVTGELFF. V usage is TRBV7-2 and J usage is TRBJ2-2; D not resolved. Germline V CDR1 and CDR2: SGHTA, FQGNSA. This CDR3 is 14 amino acids long. Between the trimmed V and J ends, which lost 4 bases and 4 bases, there was a span of 10 bases.

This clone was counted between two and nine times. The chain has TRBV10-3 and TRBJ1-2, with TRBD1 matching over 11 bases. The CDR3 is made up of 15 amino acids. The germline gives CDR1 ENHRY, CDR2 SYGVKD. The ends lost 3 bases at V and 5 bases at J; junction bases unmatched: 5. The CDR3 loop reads CAISDSGQGVYGYTF. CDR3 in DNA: TGTGCCATCAGTGATTCGGGACAGGGGGTGTATGGCTACACCTTC.

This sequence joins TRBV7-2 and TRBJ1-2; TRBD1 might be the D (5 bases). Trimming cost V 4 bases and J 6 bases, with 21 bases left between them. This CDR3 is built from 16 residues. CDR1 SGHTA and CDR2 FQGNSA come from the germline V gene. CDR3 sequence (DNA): TGTGCCAGCAGCTCCAATTGGGGGAGACTAAAGAATGGCTACACCTTC. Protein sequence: CASSSNWGRLKNGYTF.

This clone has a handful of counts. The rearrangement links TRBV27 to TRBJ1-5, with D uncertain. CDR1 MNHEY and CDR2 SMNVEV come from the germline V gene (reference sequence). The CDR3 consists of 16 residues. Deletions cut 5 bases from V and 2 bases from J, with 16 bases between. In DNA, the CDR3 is TGTGCCAGCAGTAACGGAGCGGGAATGGGCAATCAGCCCCAGCATTTT. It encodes CASSNGAGMGNQPQHF.

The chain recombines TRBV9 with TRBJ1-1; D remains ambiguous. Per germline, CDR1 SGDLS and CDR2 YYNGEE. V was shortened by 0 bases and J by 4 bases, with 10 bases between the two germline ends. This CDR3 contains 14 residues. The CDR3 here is CASSVAGISTEAFF. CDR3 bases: TGTGCCAGCAGCGTAGCTGGTATCTCCACTGAAGCTTTCTTT.

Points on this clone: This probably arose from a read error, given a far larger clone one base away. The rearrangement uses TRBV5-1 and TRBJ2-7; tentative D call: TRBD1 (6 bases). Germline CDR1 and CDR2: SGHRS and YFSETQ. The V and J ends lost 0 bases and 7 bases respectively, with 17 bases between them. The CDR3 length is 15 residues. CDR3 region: CASSLEGTRSGEQYF. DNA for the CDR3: TGCGCCAGCAGCTTGGAGGGGACAAGGTCGGGGGAGCAGTACTTC.

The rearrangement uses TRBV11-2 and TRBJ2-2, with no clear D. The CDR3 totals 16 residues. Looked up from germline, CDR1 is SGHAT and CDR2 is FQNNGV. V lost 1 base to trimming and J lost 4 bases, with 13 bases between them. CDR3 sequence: CASSLVVRMPTGELFF. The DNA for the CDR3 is TGTGCCAGCAGCTTAGTTGTCAGGATGCCCACCGGGGAGCTGTTTTTT.

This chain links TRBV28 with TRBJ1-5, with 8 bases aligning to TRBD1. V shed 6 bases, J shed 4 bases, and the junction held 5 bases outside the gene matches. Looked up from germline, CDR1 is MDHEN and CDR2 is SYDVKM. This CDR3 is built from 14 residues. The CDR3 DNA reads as TGTGCCAGCAGAACAGGGGGACGGAATCAGCCCCAGCATTTT. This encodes CASRTGGRNQPQHF.

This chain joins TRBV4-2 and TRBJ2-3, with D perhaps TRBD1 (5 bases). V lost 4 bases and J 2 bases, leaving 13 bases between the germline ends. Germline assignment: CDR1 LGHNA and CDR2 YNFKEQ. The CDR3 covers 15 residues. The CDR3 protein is CASSPRRAPTDTQYF. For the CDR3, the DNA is TGTGCCAGCAGCCCGCGCAGGGCCCCCACAGATACGCAGTATTTT.

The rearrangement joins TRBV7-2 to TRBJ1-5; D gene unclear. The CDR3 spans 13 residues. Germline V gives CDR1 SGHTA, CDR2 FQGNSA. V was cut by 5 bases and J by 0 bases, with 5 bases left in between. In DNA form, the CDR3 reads TGTGCCAGCAGCCCTTATAGCAATCAGCCCCAGCATTTT. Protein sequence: CASSPYSNQPQHF.

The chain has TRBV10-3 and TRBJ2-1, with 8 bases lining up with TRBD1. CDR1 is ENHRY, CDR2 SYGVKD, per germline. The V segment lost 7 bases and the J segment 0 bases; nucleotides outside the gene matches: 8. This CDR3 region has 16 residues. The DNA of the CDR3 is TGTGCCATCAATACGAGACAGGGGAGCTCCTACAATGAGCAGTTCTTC. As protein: CAINTRQGSSYNEQFF.

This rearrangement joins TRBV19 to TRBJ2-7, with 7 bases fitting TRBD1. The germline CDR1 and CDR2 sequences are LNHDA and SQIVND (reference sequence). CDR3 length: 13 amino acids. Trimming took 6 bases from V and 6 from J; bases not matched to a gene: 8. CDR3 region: CASSETGISEQYF. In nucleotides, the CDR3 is TGTGCCAGTAGCGAGACAGGGATTTCCGAGCAGTACTTC. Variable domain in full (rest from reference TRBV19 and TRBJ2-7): DGGITQSPKYLFRKEGQNVTLSCEQNLNHDAMYWYRQDPGQGLRLIYYSQIVNDFQKGDIAEGYSVSREKKESFPLTVTSAQKNPTAFYLCASSETGISEQYFGPGTRLTVT.